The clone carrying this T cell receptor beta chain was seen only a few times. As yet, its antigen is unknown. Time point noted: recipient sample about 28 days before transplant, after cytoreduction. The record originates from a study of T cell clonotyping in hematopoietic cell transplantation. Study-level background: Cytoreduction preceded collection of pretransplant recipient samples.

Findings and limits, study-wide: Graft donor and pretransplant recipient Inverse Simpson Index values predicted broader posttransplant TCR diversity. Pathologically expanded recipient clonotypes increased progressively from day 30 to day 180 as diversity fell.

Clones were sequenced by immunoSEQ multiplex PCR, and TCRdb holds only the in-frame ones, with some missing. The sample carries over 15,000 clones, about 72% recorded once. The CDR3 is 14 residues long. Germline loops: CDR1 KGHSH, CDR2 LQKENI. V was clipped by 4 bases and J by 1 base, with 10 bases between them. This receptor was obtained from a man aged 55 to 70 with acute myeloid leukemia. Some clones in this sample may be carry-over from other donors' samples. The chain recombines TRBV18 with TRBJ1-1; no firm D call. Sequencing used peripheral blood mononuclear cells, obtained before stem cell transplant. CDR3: CASSRLEGNTEAFF. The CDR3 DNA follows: TGTGCCAGCTCACGCTTGGAGGGGAACACTGAAGCTTTCTTT. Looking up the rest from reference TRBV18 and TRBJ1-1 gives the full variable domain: NAGVMQNPRHLVRRRGQEARLRCSPMKGHSHVYWYRQLPEEGLKFMVYLQKENIIDESGMPKERFSAEFPKEGPSILRIQQVVRGDSAAYFCASSRLEGNTEAFFGQGTRLTVV.